The 10 T cell receptor beta chains below were found in one sample sequenced in a study of cytomegalovirus exposure and HLA in healthy donors. Primers for the PCR totalled 60 Vbeta and 13 Jbeta. Assay used: immunoSEQ multiplex PCR; TCRdb lists only in-frame clones, some missing. The sample contains about 130,000 clones, roughly 70% of which appear only once. The sequenced material came from PBMCs. Receptor source: a man aged 25-45 years in good health and CMV-seronegative.

This clone came up a few times. This sequence joins TRBV5-1 and TRBJ2-7, with D possibly matching TRBD2 (5 bases). The CDR3 loop spans 15 amino acids. The germline V gene encodes CDR1 SGHRS and CDR2 YFSETQ. The V gene lost 4 bases and the J gene lost 7 bases, with 21 bases spanning the gap. The CDR3 protein is CASSATPGSVGEQYF. The CDR3, as DNA: TGCGCCAGCAGCGCCACCCCGGGGTCGGTGGGGGAGCAGTACTTC.

V is TRBV19 and J is TRBJ1-1, with D unresolved. Germline V gene lookup returns CDR1 LNHDA and CDR2 SQIVND (reference sequence). Trimming cost V 4 bases and J 1 base, with 13 bases left between them. This CDR3 contains 15 residues. CDR3 amino acids: CASSSFGATNTEAFF. The CDR3 DNA follows: TGTGCCAGTAGTAGTTTCGGAGCAACGAACACTGAAGCTTTCTTT.

The gene calls are TRBV10-1 and TRBJ2-7, with 8 positions matching TRBD2. The V segment lost 0 bases and the J segment 4 bases; nucleotides outside the gene matches: 11. This CDR3 has 17 amino acids. Per germline, CDR1 WNHNN and CDR2 SYGVQD (reference sequence). The CDR3 spells CASSESSSIAGRYEQYF. CDR3 nucleotides: TGCGCCAGCAGTGAGTCTTCGTCGATAGCGGGAAGATACGAGCAGTACTTC.

The chain joins TRBV7-8 to TRBJ1-2, with 9 bases fitting TRBD1. Germline V CDR1 and CDR2: SGHVS, FQNEAQ. The CDR3 consists of 14 residues. The V segment lost 5 bases and the J segment 2 bases; nucleotides outside the gene matches: 3. The CDR3 is CASSLGQGNYGYTF. The DNA of the CDR3 is TGTGCCAGCAGCCTGGGACAGGGAAACTATGGCTACACCTTC.

This sequence joins TRBV28 and TRBJ2-1; D is perhaps TRBD1 (6 bases). V lost 4 bases, J lost 4 bases, and 8 bases lay in between. The CDR3 consists of 13 residues. CDR1 is MDHEN and CDR2 is SYDVKM in the germline V gene. The CDR3 loop reads CASSSGQYNEQFF. Here the CDR3 DNA reads TGTGCCAGCAGTTCGGGACAATACAATGAGCAGTTCTTC.

The chain employs TRBV2 and TRBJ1-2; 7 nucleotides line up with TRBD1. CDR1 SNHLY and CDR2 FYNNEI come from the germline V gene. The CDR3 extends over 13 amino acids. Trimming removed 6 bases from V and 6 bases from J; junction bases left unmatched: 7. The CDR3 is CASRGGGLDGYTF. CDR3 in DNA: TGTGCCAGCAGAGGGGGCGGCCTGGATGGCTACACCTTC.

This sequence joins TRBV7-2 and TRBJ2-7; no clear D gene. The germline V and J ends were trimmed by 0 bases and 2 bases, with 8 bases remaining between them. Germline V gene sequence: CDR1 SGHTA, CDR2 FQGNSA. CDR3 size: 14 residues. The CDR3 DNA follows: TGTGCCAGCAGCTTAGCCCTACTGACCTACGAGCAGTACTTC. This codes for CASSLALLTYEQYF.

The rearrangement uses TRBV11-3 and TRBJ1-1; D is uncertain. The CDR3 is made up of 15 amino acids. Germline CDR1 is SGHNT and CDR2 is YENEEA. Between the trimmed V and J ends, which lost 5 bases and 2 bases, there was a span of 15 bases. CDR3 region: CASSLPITANTEAFF. CDR3 sequence (DNA): TGTGCCAGCAGCCTACCTATTACAGCTAACACTGAAGCTTTCTTT.

The chain joins TRBV5-6 to TRBJ1-2; 10 bases are shared with TRBD1. The CDR3 runs 14 residues. V lost 1 base to trimming and J lost 6 bases; unmatched junction nucleotides: 3. From germline, CDR1 is SGHDT and CDR2 YYEEEE. The CDR3 DNA follows: TGTGCCAGCAGCTTGATAGGGACAGGGGATGGCTACACCTTC. Translating it yields CASSLIGTGDGYTF.

This chain connects TRBV9 to TRBJ2-1; D may be TRBD2 (6 bases). The CDR3 has 17 amino acids. V was pared by 3 bases and J by 8 bases, with 24 bases between. From germline, CDR1 is SGDLS and CDR2 YYNGEE. CDR3 amino acids: CASSARASGPGPDEQFF. The CDR3 DNA reads as TGTGCCAGCAGCGCCCGGGCAAGCGGGCCCGGCCCCGATGAGCAGTTCTTC.